The 5 T cell receptor beta chains below come from one sample, sequenced in a study of T cell responses to AZD1222 COVID-19 vaccine. TCRdb keeps only in-frame clones here, not all; method: immunoSEQ multiplex PCR. The table shows around 99,000 clones, with roughly 90% occurring only once. Source: peripheral blood, taken 28 days after the second AZD1222 dose. The receptors come from an adult who received the AZD1222 COVID-19 vaccine.

The chain employs TRBV19 and TRBJ2-1; the match to TRBD1 covers 9 bases. This CDR3 region has 15 residues. Germline assignment: CDR1 LNHDA and CDR2 SQIVND (reference sequence). V lost 7 bases, J lost 5 bases, and 9 bases stayed unmatched. CDR3 in DNA: TGTGCCAGTACATCTGGACAGGGGCCGCACAATGAGCAGTTCTTC. It codes for CASTSGQGPHNEQFF.

V usage is TRBV14 and J usage is TRBJ1-2, with D possibly matching TRBD1 (6 bases). Trimming cost V 1 base and J 2 bases, with 20 bases left between them. This CDR3 has 18 amino acids. Germline CDR1 is SGHDN and CDR2 is FVKESK. The chain's CDR3 is CASSQAGVWGAANYGYTF. CDR3 nucleotide sequence: TGTGCCAGCAGCCAAGCTGGGGTGTGGGGGGCCGCAAACTATGGCTACACCTTC.

The rearrangement joins TRBV19 to TRBJ2-7, with 7 bases identical to TRBD2. The CDR3 consists of 15 residues. With V trimmed by 1 base and J by 3 bases, 6 bases remained unmatched. Germline V gives CDR1 LNHDA, CDR2 SQIVND (reference sequence). CDR3 region: CASSIGRTSLYEQYF. CDR3 bases: TGTGCCAGTAGTATAGGGAGGACTAGTCTCTACGAGCAGTACTTC.

The CDR3 is CASSDQSNQPQHF. CDR3 coding DNA: TGTGCCAGCTCAGATCAGAGTAATCAGCCCCAGCATTTT. The rearrangement links TRBV18 to TRBJ1-5; D not certain. V lost 5 bases and J lost 4, with 9 bases in between. CDR1 and CDR2 (germline): KGHSH, LQKENI. The CDR3 consists of 13 residues.

The chain links TRBV30 to TRBJ1-2; possibly TRBD1 for D (6 bases). Germline V lookup: CDR1 GTSNPN, CDR2 SVGIG (reference sequence). The CDR3 has 13 residues. V was trimmed by 3 bases and J by 3 bases, leaving 11 bases between them. The CDR3 loop reads CAWSGSGDYGYTF. DNA for the CDR3: TGTGCCTGGAGCGGGTCAGGGGACTATGGCTACACCTTC.